Listed here are 27 T cell receptor beta chains from one sample, sequenced in a study of Graves' ophthalmopathy and Graves' hyperthyroidism. Amplification from RNA transcripts yielded the TCR beta CDR3 regions. First-round RT-PCR relied on HTBI primers, and a second-round multiplex PCR came next. TCRdb used MiXCR to reprocess the multiplex PCR reads, holding one entry per CDR3 protein. Of almost 400,000 distinct CDR3 sequences in the sample, 15% to 20% were seen once. Sequencing was done on a sample of peripheral blood. The receptor set was obtained from a woman aged 18-30 years with Graves' ophthalmopathy.

In its sample, this clonotype was seen many times. This chain links TRBV6-4 with TRBJ2-2; D might be TRBD2 (7 bases). This CDR3 region has 17 residues. Between the trimmed V and J ends, which lost 6 bases and 3 bases, there was a span of 20 bases. Germline V gives CDR1 MRHNA, CDR2 SNTAGT. CDR3 sequence: CASRRTRGGLDTGELFF. CDR3 nucleotides: TGTGCCAGCAGGAGAACGAGGGGGGGCCTGGACACCGGGGAGCTGTTTTTT.

This clonotype was counted only a few times. The chain employs TRBV4-1 and TRBJ1-5; possibly TRBD1 for D (6 bases). With 1 base removed from V and 2 bases from J, the gap between germline ends came to 15 bases. The V gene's germline CDR1 is MGHRA and CDR2 YSYEKL. CDR3 length equals 17 residues. Here the CDR3 reads CASSQVVGARGNQPQHF. The CDR3 DNA reads TGCGCCAGCAGCCAAGTTGTGGGGGCGCGAGGCAATCAGCCCCAGCATTTT.

This clonotype was detected ten times or more. The chain carries TRBV6-4 and TRBJ2-2; the D call may be TRBD1 or TRBD2 (5 bases each). Germline values: CDR1 MRHNA, CDR2 SNTAGT. The ends were cut back, 3 bases at V and 2 bases at J, with 10 bases in the middle. This CDR3 spans 15 amino acids. CDR3 sequence (DNA): TGTGCCAGCAGTGATGGGACGGGCAACACCGGGGAGCTGTTTTTT. This encodes CASSDGTGNTGELFF.

This clonotype was seen many times. This rearrangement joins TRBV7-3 to TRBJ1-1; D is undetermined. The V end was cut by 3 bases, the J end by 1 base, with 6 bases between. The CDR3 covers 13 residues. Per germline, CDR1 SGHTA and CDR2 FQGTGA. The CDR3 bases are TGTGCCAGCAGCTTCCAAAGGAACACTGAAGCTTTCTTT. Its protein is CASSFQRNTEAFF. Full variable domain (missing parts from reference TRBV7-3 and TRBJ1-1): GAGVSQTPSNKVTEKGKYVELRCDPISGHTALYWYRQSLGQGPEFLIYFQGTGAADDSGLPNDRFFAVRPEGSVSTLKIQRTERGDSAVYLCASSFQRNTEAFFGQGTRLTVV.

This clonotype occurred many times. V and J are TRBV30 and TRBJ1-5; D is ambiguous. The length of the CDR3 is 14 residues. CDR1 GTSNPN and CDR2 SVGIG come from the germline V gene (reference sequence). Trimming removed 0 bases from V and 7 bases from J, with 13 bases in between. CDR3 region: CAWSVRLEEQPQHF. Here the CDR3 DNA reads TGTGCCTGGAGTGTTCGGTTAGAAGAGCAGCCCCAGCATTTT. Variable domain in full (rest from reference TRBV30 and TRBJ1-5): SQTIHQWPATLVQPVGSPLSLECTVEGTSNPNLYWYRQAAGRGLQLLFYSVGIGQISSEVPQNLSASRPQDRQFILSSKKLLLSDSGFYLCAWSVRLEEQPQHFGDGTRLSIL.

The chain employs TRBV7-9 and TRBJ2-7, with 8 bases identical to TRBD2. The CDR3 is 15 amino acids. In germline, CDR1 is SEHNR, CDR2 FQNEAQ (reference sequence). After removal of 1 base from V and 4 bases from J, the junction contained 6 bases not matched to a gene. The CDR3 DNA is TGTGCCAGCAGCTTAGGGGGACTAGGCTATTACGAGCAGTACTTC. Amino acids: CASSLGGLGYYEQYF.

The table lists this clonotype with many counts. The V call is TRBV7-2, the J call TRBJ2-5; D unclear. The germline V gene encodes CDR1 SGHTA and CDR2 FQGNSA. The V end was cut by 1 base, the J end by 7 bases, with 10 bases between. The CDR3 spans 13 residues. The CDR3 sequence is CASSLGLLGTQYF. CDR3 in DNA: TGTGCCAGCAGCTTAGGACTTCTCGGGACCCAGTACTTC.

V usage is TRBV20-1 and J usage is TRBJ2-7; D unresolved. The germline V and J ends were trimmed by 3 bases and 4 bases, with 10 bases remaining between them. CDR3 length: 12 amino acids. Germline V gives CDR1 DFQATT, CDR2 SNEGSKA (reference sequence). The CDR3 here is CSAREQGYEQYF. CDR3 in DNA: TGCAGTGCTAGGGAGCAAGGTTACGAGCAGTACTTC.

The V and J genes are TRBV27 and TRBJ1-1, with D perhaps TRBD1 (5 bases). CDR1 is MNHEY, CDR2 SMNVEV, per germline (reference sequence). The V end lost 5 bases, the J end lost 6 bases, and 16 bases lay between the germline ends. The CDR3 spans 14 residues. The CDR3 nucleotides read TGTGCCAGCAGTCCCCATACAGGTCCCGCTGAAGCTTTCTTT. It translates to CASSPHTGPAEAFF.

This clonotype was detected many times. The rearrangement joins TRBV28 to TRBJ1-1; 8 positions match TRBD1. CDR1 and CDR2 from the germline V gene are MDHEN and SYDVKM. The junction had 8 bases not matched to a gene; V was cut back by 3 bases and J by 5 bases. This CDR3 comprises 15 residues. The CDR3: CASSFALGQVTEAFF. The DNA of the CDR3 is TGTGCCAGCAGTTTTGCCCTGGGACAGGTAACTGAAGCTTTCTTT. Filled out from reference TRBV28 and TRBJ1-1, the complete variable domain reads DVKVTQSSRYLVKRTGEKVFLECVQDMDHENMFWYRQDPGLGLRLIYFSYDVKMKEKGDIPEGYSVSREKKERFSLILESASTNQTSMYLCASSFALGQVTEAFFGQGTRLTVV.

V and J are TRBV19 and TRBJ2-7; perhaps TRBD2 as D (6 bases). CDR1 is LNHDA and CDR2 is SQIVND in the germline V gene (reference sequence). This CDR3 is built from 14 residues. V shed 3 bases and J shed 3 bases, with 12 bases lying between them. The CDR3 protein is CASSIGQGLYEQYF. In DNA, the CDR3 is TGTGCCAGTAGTATTGGTCAGGGACTCTACGAGCAGTACTTC.

The table lists this clonotype with many counts. The chain is built from TRBV6-1 and TRBJ2-5; TRBD1 might be the D (6 bases). With 3 bases removed from V and 3 bases from J, the gap between germline ends came to 14 bases. Germline lookup yields CDR1 MNHNS and CDR2 SASEGT. The CDR3 length is 15 residues. DNA of the CDR3: TGTGCCAGCAGTGAGGGCGTAAAGGGGGAAGAGACCCAGTACTTC. This gives the protein CASSEGVKGEETQYF.

There are many counts of this clonotype. The chain combines TRBV13 with TRBJ2-7; tentative D call: TRBD2 (6 bases). Germline assignment: CDR1 PRHDT and CDR2 FYEKMQ (reference sequence). The CDR3 is 22 amino acids. The germline V and J ends were trimmed by 0 bases and 2 bases, with 32 bases remaining between them. In nucleotides, the CDR3 is TGTGCCAGCAGCTTAGGACCGAGTAAAGAGGGCGCGTCGCGGGGTCAACCCTACGAGCAGTACTTC. Its translation: CASSLGPSKEGASRGQPYEQYF.

This clonotype has only a few counts. The chain has TRBV2 and TRBJ1-2; tentatively, D is TRBD1 (5 bases). Trimming stripped 3 bases from V and 2 bases from J, with 7 bases between. The CDR3 totals 13 residues. The germline gives CDR1 SNHLY, CDR2 FYNNEI. The CDR3 here is CASSDGANYGYTF. Written as DNA, the CDR3 is TGTGCCAGCAGTGACGGGGCAAACTATGGCTACACCTTC.

The chain links TRBV6-2 or TRBV6-3 to TRBJ2-4; D assignment may be TRBD1 or TRBD2 (5 bases each). The germline V gene encodes CDR1 MNHEY and CDR2 SVGEGT. The CDR3 length is 15 residues. The V end was cut by 5 bases, the J end by 0 bases, with 11 bases between. The DNA of the CDR3 is TGTGCCAGCAGTCCCCTGGGGACAGCCAAAAACATTCAGTACTTC. Residues: CASSPLGTAKNIQYF.

The V and J genes are TRBV7-2 and TRBJ2-7; no clear D. Germline V lookup: CDR1 SGHTA, CDR2 FQGNSA. CDR3 length equals 13 residues. The ends were cut back, 5 bases at V and 2 bases at J, with 10 bases in the middle. As DNA, the CDR3 is TGTGCCAGCAGCCCTATACCGACCTACGAGCAGTACTTC. Amino acid sequence: CASSPIPTYEQYF.

In this sample, this clonotype turned up many times. The chain recombines TRBV6-2 or TRBV6-3 with TRBJ1-1; D ambiguous. The CDR3 length is 15 residues. The ends were cut back, 0 bases at V and 2 bases at J, with 10 bases in the middle. Germline CDR1 is MNHEY and CDR2 is SVGEGT. The CDR3 protein is CASSYSSVLNTEAFF. CDR3 DNA: TGTGCCAGCAGTTACTCCTCGGTCCTTAACACTGAAGCTTTCTTT.

The chain joins TRBV5-4 to TRBJ2-2; no clear D. Germline V gene data show CDR1 as SGHNT and CDR2 as YYREEE (reference sequence). V shed 3 bases and J shed 5 bases, with 20 bases lying between them. There are 17 residues in the CDR3. The CDR3 protein is CASSSGPQTLPTGELFF. CDR3 DNA sequence: TGTGCCAGCAGCTCCGGACCCCAAACTTTACCTACCGGGGAGCTGTTTTTT.

This clonotype was observed at least ten times. V and J are TRBV19 and TRBJ1-2; D unclear. Deletions cut 9 bases from V and 0 bases from J, with 17 bases between. This CDR3 has 15 residues. Germline V gene sequence: CDR1 LNHDA, CDR2 SQIVND (reference sequence). DNA for the CDR3: TGTGCCAGCAAGGCTTCCGGGCCTACTAACTATGGCTACACCTTC. Protein: CASKASGPTNYGYTF.

The chain joins TRBV20-1 to TRBJ2-2; 8 bases are shared with TRBD2. The CDR3 length is 15 residues. Germline-derived CDR1 and CDR2 are DFQATT and SNEGSKA (reference sequence). With 3 bases clipped from V and 4 bases from J, the junction kept 7 bases outside the gene matches. In DNA form, the CDR3 reads TGCAGTGCTAGTGTAGCGGGGAAGGGCACCGGGGAGCTGTTTTTT. Protein: CSASVAGKGTGELFF.

The genes are TRBV7-8 and TRBJ2-7; a possible D gene is TRBD1 (6 bases). The germline V gene encodes CDR1 SGHVS and CDR2 FQNEAQ. Trimming pared 1 base from V and 2 bases from J, leaving 9 bases between. The CDR3 is made up of 14 amino acids. The CDR3 loop is CASSLGRTAYEQYF. CDR3 bases: TGTGCCAGCAGCTTAGGGAGGACAGCCTACGAGCAGTACTTC.

This clonotype occurred many times. The chain uses TRBV20-1 and TRBJ1-2, with 7 bases aligning to TRBD1. This CDR3 spans 17 amino acids. V shed 6 bases, J shed 2 bases, and the junction held 18 bases outside the gene matches. The V gene's germline CDR1 is DFQATT and CDR2 SNEGSKA (reference sequence). CDR3 nucleotides: TGCAGTGCAATGGTGCCTCTGGGACAGCATTTCAACTATGGCTACACCTTC. It encodes CSAMVPLGQHFNYGYTF.

In this sample, this clonotype turned up many times. The V and J genes are TRBV6-1 and TRBJ2-7; D perhaps matches TRBD1 (5 bases). The V gene lost 7 bases and the J gene lost 0 bases, with 7 bases spanning the gap. The CDR3 is 12 residues long. The V gene's germline CDR1 is MNHNS and CDR2 SASEGT. DNA for the CDR3: TGTGCCAGCATTGACAGCTCCTACGAGCAGTACTTC. This codes for CASIDSSYEQYF.

The table lists this clonotype with many counts. The rearrangement uses TRBV28 and TRBJ2-7, with 9 bases aligning to TRBD1. The V and J ends lost 6 bases and 0 bases, in that order; junction bases with no gene match: 9. CDR1 MDHEN and CDR2 SYDVKM come from the germline V gene. This CDR3 spans 16 amino acids. CDR3 residues: CASRANPGQGSYEQYF. Written as DNA, the CDR3 is TGTGCCAGCAGAGCAAACCCGGGACAGGGCTCCTACGAGCAGTACTTC.

This clonotype has a count of ten or more. This chain joins TRBV30 and TRBJ2-7, with a tentative D call TRBD1 (6 bases). Germline V gene lookup returns CDR1 GTSNPN and CDR2 SVGIG (reference sequence). Between the trimmed V and J ends, which lost 1 base and 3 bases, there was a span of 13 bases. The CDR3 covers 14 residues. The CDR3 loop reads CAWSEQGGYYEQYF. The CDR3 DNA sequence: TGTGCCTGGAGTGAACAGGGTGGCTACTACGAGCAGTACTTC.

The chain recombines TRBV10-3 with TRBJ1-6; D remains ambiguous. The CDR3 consists of 16 residues. In germline, CDR1 is ENHRY, CDR2 SYGVKD. V was clipped by 10 bases and J by 14 bases, with 30 bases between them. CDR3 sequence: CASSAGSEGGNGALHF. The CDR3 DNA sequence: TGTGCCAGCAGCGCCGGATCAGAAGGAGGAAATGGGGCCCTCCACTTT.

This clonotype was found many times. CDR3 nucleotides: TGTGCCAGCAGCTTAGGTTCAGGAAACTACGAGCAGTACTTC. This codes for CASSLGSGNYEQYF. This rearrangement joins TRBV7-6 to TRBJ2-7, with D uncertain. V was cut by 1 base and J by 3 bases, with 10 bases left in between. CDR1 is SGHVS, CDR2 FNYEAQ, per germline. The CDR3 is made up of 14 amino acids.